The 24 T cell receptor beta chains below come from one sample, sequenced in a study of T cell changes during pregnancy in multiple sclerosis. The table came from immunoSEQ multiplex PCR; TCRdb's copy has only in-frame clones and leaves some out. The table shows around 44,000 clones, with almost 95% occurring only once. Sequencing used CD8+ T cells from peripheral blood mononuclear cells, obtained in the third trimester of pregnancy. Receptors originate from a female donor with multiple sclerosis, enrolled in a pregnancy study.

This clone has just one count. The chain combines TRBV27 with TRBJ2-7; 9 nucleotides agree with TRBD2. Trimming at V came to 4 bases and at J to 5 bases, leaving 6 bases not matched to a gene. The germline CDR1 and CDR2 sequences are MNHEY and SMNVEV (reference sequence). This CDR3 spans 14 amino acids. The CDR3 bases are TGTGCCAGCAGTTCGGGACTAGCCGCAAACGAGCAGTACTTC. Its protein is CASSSGLAANEQYF.

The J gene is TRBJ1-5, the V gene TRBV2; D is ambiguous. Germline V gene sequence: CDR1 SNHLY, CDR2 FYNNEI. The CDR3 runs 16 residues. V dropped 5 bases and J dropped 0 bases, with 14 bases sitting between them. CDR3 region: CASSNPPTNSNQPQHF. As DNA, the CDR3 is TGTGCCAGCAGTAACCCTCCAACTAATAGCAATCAGCCCCAGCATTTT.

The chain uses TRBV7-3 and TRBJ2-2, with 9 bases matching TRBD2. The CDR3 covers 13 residues. In germline, CDR1 is SGHTA, CDR2 FQGTGA. J lost 6 bases, V lost 6 bases, and 2 bases had no gene match. The DNA of the CDR3 is TGTGCCAGCAGGGCTAGCGGGGCCGGGGAGCTGTTTTTT. The encoded protein is CASRASGAGELFF. The whole variable domain, remainder taken from reference TRBV7-3 and TRBJ2-2, is GAGVSQTPSNKVTEKGKYVELRCDPISGHTALYWYRQSLGQGPEFLIYFQGTGAADDSGLPNDRFFAVRPEGSVSTLKIQRTERGDSAVYLCASRASGAGELFFGEGSRLTVL.

This clone was detected once. The chain recombines TRBV7-6 with TRBJ2-3, with 9 nucleotides matching TRBD2. Germline trimming cut 1 base from V and 3 bases from J; bases unmatched to any gene: 5. Germline-derived CDR1 and CDR2 are SGHVS and FNYEAQ. This CDR3 is 16 amino acids long. The CDR3 is CASSLDVRGGTDTQYF. The CDR3 nucleotides are TGTGCCAGCAGCTTAGACGTGCGGGGGGGGACAGATACGCAGTATTTT. Complete variable domain (other parts from reference TRBV7-6 and TRBJ2-3): GAGVSQSPRYKVTKRGQDVALRCDPISGHVSLYWYRQALGQGPEFLTYFNYEAQQDKSGLPNDRFSAERPEGSISTLTIQRTEQRDSAMYRCASSLDVRGGTDTQYFGPGTRLTVL.

This rearrangement joins TRBV14 to TRBJ2-1; TRBD2 matches at 10 bases. The CDR3 has 18 residues. Germline loops: CDR1 SGHDN, CDR2 FVKESK. J lost 2 bases, V lost 0 bases, and 7 bases had no gene match. The CDR3 sequence: CASSQDRTSGRTYNEQFF. The CDR3 DNA is TGTGCCAGCAGCCAAGACCGGACTAGCGGCCGAACCTACAATGAGCAGTTCTTC.

This chain joins TRBV7-8 and TRBJ2-7; weak D call: TRBD2 (5 bases). The germline V gene has CDR1 SGHVS and CDR2 FQNEAQ. CDR3 length: 14 amino acids. Trimming removed 0 bases at V and 5 bases at J, with 11 bases between. The chain's CDR3 is CASSLAEGLDEQYF. Written as DNA, the CDR3 is TGTGCCAGCAGCTTAGCAGAGGGTTTGGACGAGCAGTACTTC.

The J gene is TRBJ2-1, the V gene TRBV19; 10 bases line up with TRBD1. V shed 9 bases and J 6 bases; nucleotides not matched to a gene: 5. Germline V CDR1 and CDR2: LNHDA, SQIVND (reference sequence). The CDR3 is made up of 13 amino acids. CDR3 amino acids: CASTTGGFNEQFF. As DNA, the CDR3 is TGTGCCAGCACGACAGGGGGCTTCAATGAGCAGTTCTTC.

J is TRBJ1-2 and V is TRBV11-1; D is perhaps TRBD1 (5 bases). Germline loops: CDR1 SGHAT, CDR2 FQDESV (reference sequence). CDR3 length: 15 residues. Trimming removed 5 bases from V and 0 bases from J, with 13 bases in between. The CDR3 spells CASSPGLLANYGYTF. CDR3 bases: TGTGCCAGCAGCCCGGGACTGCTAGCTAACTATGGCTACACCTTC.

This clone has just one count. This chain connects TRBV29-1 to TRBJ2-1; 11 bases fit TRBD2. V trimming: 1 base; J trimming: 12 bases; junction bases outside the gene matches: 5. CDR3 length: 13 residues. Germline V CDR1 and CDR2: SQVTM, ANQGSEA. DNA for the CDR3: TGCAGCGTTGAAGGAACTAGCGGGAGTGGGCAGTTCTTC. This translates into CSVEGTSGSGQFF.

This clone was observed a single time. This chain links TRBV5-1 with TRBJ2-7; 9 bases are shared with TRBD2. The CDR3 contains 15 residues. Germline values: CDR1 SGHRS, CDR2 YFSETQ. V shed 5 bases and J 2 bases; nucleotides not matched to a gene: 8. The CDR3 reads CASRFRASGTYEQYF. The CDR3 DNA reads as TGCGCCAGCAGATTTCGGGCTAGCGGGACCTACGAGCAGTACTTC.

The V and J genes are TRBV7-9 and TRBJ1-1; tentatively, D is TRBD1 (5 bases). Trimming removed 4 bases from V and 7 bases from J, with 19 bases in between. Germline V CDR1 and CDR2: SEHNR, FQNEAQ (reference sequence). The CDR3 consists of 15 residues. DNA of the CDR3: TGTGCCAGCAGCTCCCCAGCAGGACACGCAGGTGAAGCTTTCTTT. It is translated as CASSSPAGHAGEAFF.

The V and J genes are TRBV28 and TRBJ2-7; the D gene is possibly TRBD2 (6 bases). V gave up 7 bases and J gave up 0 bases, with 22 bases separating them. The CDR3 covers 17 residues. The V gene's germline CDR1 is MDHEN and CDR2 SYDVKM. CDR3 loop: CASTDSWGELPSYEQYF. The CDR3 nucleotides are TGTGCCAGCACCGATTCCTGGGGGGAACTCCCCTCCTACGAGCAGTACTTC.

The CDR3 is CASSPIARGVYNEQFF. The CDR3 nucleotides read TGTGCCAGCAGTCCGATCGCTCGGGGAGTATACAATGAGCAGTTCTTC. The chain carries TRBV27 and TRBJ2-1; perhaps TRBD2 as D (5 bases). Germline-derived CDR1 and CDR2 are MNHEY and SMNVEV (reference sequence). V shed 5 bases and J shed 4 bases, with 18 bases lying between them. CDR3 size: 16 residues.

The chain couples TRBV6-6 to TRBJ1-3; D gene unclear. The V gene lost 1 base and the J gene lost 2 bases, with 6 bases spanning the gap. This CDR3 has 14 amino acids. Germline CDR1 and CDR2: MNHNY and SVGAGI (reference sequence). The CDR3, as DNA: TGTGCCAGCAGTTACTTAACAGCTGGAAACACCATATATTTT. Residues: CASSYLTAGNTIYF.

The rearrangement joins TRBV7-2 to TRBJ1-2; D unresolved. Germline CDR1 and CDR2: SGHTA and FQGNSA. V lost 3 bases, J lost 4 bases, and 12 bases lay in between. The CDR3 length is 14 residues. CDR3 nucleotide sequence: TGTGCCAGCAGCTTCCCGGGGTACATCTATGGCTACACCTTC. It yields the protein CASSFPGYIYGYTF.

The genes are TRBV7-6 and TRBJ2-7; D may be TRBD2 (7 bases). Trimming pared 0 bases from V and 6 bases from J, leaving 12 bases between. CDR3 length equals 14 residues. CDR1 SGHVS and CDR2 FNYEAQ come from the germline V gene. The CDR3, as DNA: TGTGCCAGCAGCTTAGCGGGAGGGGGTCCCGAGCAGTACTTC. This translates into CASSLAGGGPEQYF.

V and J are TRBV19 and TRBJ2-1, with a possible D match to TRBD2 (6 bases). The germline CDR1 and CDR2 sequences are LNHDA and SQIVND (reference sequence). The CDR3 is 15 residues long. Deletions cut 1 base from V and 7 bases from J, with 14 bases between. CDR3 sequence: CASSIGPGVGNEQFF. The DNA for the CDR3 is TGTGCCAGTAGTATAGGACCGGGAGTTGGGAATGAGCAGTTCTTC.

The V call is TRBV29-1, the J call TRBJ2-2, with TRBD2 identical over 8 bases. The germline CDR1 and CDR2 sequences are SQVTM and ANQGSEA. The trim removed 7 bases at V and 6 bases at J, leaving 4 bases unmatched. This CDR3 is 12 amino acids long. CDR3 coding DNA: TGCAGCGCTAAGCGGGAGTCCGGGGAGCTGTTTTTT. Its protein is CSAKRESGELFF.

This clone was detected a few times. This sequence joins TRBV19 and TRBJ2-7; no clear D gene. Germline assignment: CDR1 LNHDA and CDR2 SQIVND (reference sequence). The CDR3 is 13 amino acids. V dropped 5 bases and J dropped 3 bases, with 11 bases sitting between them. The CDR3 loop is CASSAAPGYEQYF. The CDR3 region has the DNA TGTGCCAGTAGTGCCGCCCCGGGCTACGAGCAGTACTTC.

The chain employs TRBV6-1 and TRBJ2-1, with D unresolved. Trimming removed 1 base at V and 5 bases at J, with 12 bases between. The CDR3 runs to 15 residues. CDR1 is MNHNS and CDR2 is SASEGT in the germline V gene. The chain's CDR3 is CASSEGWRENNEQFF. CDR3 DNA sequence: TGTGCCAGCAGTGAAGGGTGGAGAGAAAACAATGAGCAGTTCTTC.

The chain uses TRBV4-3 and TRBJ1-3; D is unclear. This CDR3 has 14 residues. V lost 4 bases to trimming and J lost 0 bases, with 7 bases between them. The germline CDR1 and CDR2 sequences are LGHNA and YSLEER. CDR3 sequence reads: CASSPGNSGNTIYF. Here the CDR3 DNA reads TGCGCCAGCAGCCCCGGGAACTCTGGAAACACCATATATTTT.

The chain links TRBV9 to TRBJ2-5, with D perhaps matching TRBD1 (6 bases). The germline V gene has CDR1 SGDLS and CDR2 YYNGEE. The CDR3 loop spans 15 amino acids. V dropped 3 bases and J dropped 3 bases, with 15 bases sitting between them. For the CDR3, the DNA is TGTGCCAGCAGCGAGCGGACAGTGAAAGAAGAGACCCAGTACTTC. Residues: CASSERTVKEETQYF.

The chain employs TRBV7-9 and TRBJ2-7; 11 bases align to TRBD2. CDR1 and CDR2 (germline): SEHNR, FQNEAQ (reference sequence). V gave up 4 bases and J gave up 4 bases; unmatched junction bases: 6. This CDR3 has 15 residues. The CDR3 nucleotides are TGTGCCAGCAGCTCGGGACTAGCGGCCCTATACGAGCAGTACTTC. It encodes CASSSGLAALYEQYF.

The V call is TRBV25-1, the J call TRBJ2-3; 7 nucleotides line up with TRBD2. V was clipped by 4 bases and J by 4 bases; unmatched bases: 11. This CDR3 has 16 residues. Germline loops: CDR1 MGHDK, CDR2 SYGVNS. The CDR3 DNA reads as TGTGCCAGCAGTGCGGGCTACGGGGGGTCAGCAGATACGCAGTATTTT. It encodes CASSAGYGGSADTQYF.